This T cell receptor beta chain was sequenced for a study of PD-1 blockade in classical Hodgkin lymphoma. With no exception, relapse followed autologous stem cell transplantation in all patients, and brentuximab vedotin exposure varied. CDR1 and CDR2 from the germline V gene are MRHNA and SNTAGT. V was shortened by 6 bases and J by 5 bases, with 17 bases between the two germline ends. The CDR3 loop spans 14 amino acids. Method: immunoSEQ multiplex PCR; TCRdb's copy keeps in-frame clones and lacks some. The data show more than 50,000 clones, 71% seen once. The specimen was peripheral blood mononuclear cells (PBMCs), collected before the second cycle of nivolumab. The sequence was obtained from a human donor with classical Hodgkin lymphoma. This sequence joins TRBV6-4 and TRBJ2-7, with D possibly being TRBD1 (5 bases). The CDR3 loop is CASRGQGIVHEQYF. CDR3 DNA sequence: TGTGCCAGCAGGGGGCAGGGTATAGTCCACGAGCAGTACTTC.